Sequencing of this T cell receptor (beta chain) was carried out in a study of blood T cells in healthy people across ages. Overall study results and limits: When set beside aged donors, long-lived donors presented more naive CD4+ cells and higher diversity. Diversity estimates from one million T cells were considered underestimates.

As for this clonotype: Antigen: not known. A much larger clone differs from this one at a single base, so this may be a read error.

CDR1 is SGHTA and CDR2 is FQGNSA in the germline V gene. The V gene lost 2 bases and the J gene lost 4 bases, with 20 bases spanning the gap. The CDR3 loop spans 17 amino acids. A sample-barcoded 5' primer and a J-beta primer mix were used in a second PCR of roughly 7 to 11 cycles. Each cDNA molecule was tagged by a template-switch adaptor that had 12 random nucleotides. One entry per CDR3 protein results from TCRdb running MiXCR on the 5' RACE reads. This repertoire shows fewer than 700,000 distinct CDR3 sequences, around 43% found once; its top ten account for about 30%. This rearrangement joins TRBV7-2 to TRBJ2-5; D is undetermined. The TCR was taken from a man aged 80 or over in good health. Sequenced: blood. DNA for the CDR3: TGTGCCAGCAGCTTAAGGCCCTTTGCTGGAGATCGAGAGACCCAGTACTTC. It specifies CASSLRPFAGDRETQYF.